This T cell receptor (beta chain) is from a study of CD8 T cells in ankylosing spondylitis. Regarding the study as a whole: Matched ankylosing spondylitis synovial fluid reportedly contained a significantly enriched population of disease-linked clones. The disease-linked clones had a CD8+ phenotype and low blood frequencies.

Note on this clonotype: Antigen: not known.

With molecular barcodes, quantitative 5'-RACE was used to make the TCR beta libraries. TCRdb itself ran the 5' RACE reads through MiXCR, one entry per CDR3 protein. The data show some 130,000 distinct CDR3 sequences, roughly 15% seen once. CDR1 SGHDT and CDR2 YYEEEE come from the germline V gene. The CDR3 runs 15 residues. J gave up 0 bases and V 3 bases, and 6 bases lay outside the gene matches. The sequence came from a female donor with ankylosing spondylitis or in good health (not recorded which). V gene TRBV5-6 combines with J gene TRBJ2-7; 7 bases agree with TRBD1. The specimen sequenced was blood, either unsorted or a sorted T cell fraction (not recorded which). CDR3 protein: CASSYRQGISYEQYF. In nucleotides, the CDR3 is TGTGCCAGCAGCTACCGACAGGGTATCTCCTACGAGCAGTACTTC.